This T cell receptor (beta chain) was captured by sequencing in a study of T cell repertoires in cytomegalovirus infection. Study results and limitations: The ex vivo response showed dominance by HLA-C-restricted CMV-specific TCR beta clonotypes.

Germline V CDR1 and CDR2: MNHNS, SASEGT. The V end was cut by 6 bases, the J end by 3 bases, with 12 bases between. The CDR3 sequence is 14 residues long. In TCRdb, the reads were re-called with MiXCR into one record per CDR3 protein. The sample records hundreds of thousands of distinct CDR3 sequences, approximately 24% being singletons. This clonotype was found a few times. Its antigen is unknown. This clonotype was obtained from a human donor in good health (CMV status not recorded). Some clones in this sample may be carry-over from other donors' samples. The sample comprised CD8+ T cells from PBMCs. The chain joins TRBV6-1 to TRBJ1-5, with D possibly being TRBD1 (5 bases). The CDR3 bases are TGTGCCAGCAGGTCTTGGGGGGACAATCAGCCCCAGCATTTT. It is translated as CASRSWGDNQPQHF.